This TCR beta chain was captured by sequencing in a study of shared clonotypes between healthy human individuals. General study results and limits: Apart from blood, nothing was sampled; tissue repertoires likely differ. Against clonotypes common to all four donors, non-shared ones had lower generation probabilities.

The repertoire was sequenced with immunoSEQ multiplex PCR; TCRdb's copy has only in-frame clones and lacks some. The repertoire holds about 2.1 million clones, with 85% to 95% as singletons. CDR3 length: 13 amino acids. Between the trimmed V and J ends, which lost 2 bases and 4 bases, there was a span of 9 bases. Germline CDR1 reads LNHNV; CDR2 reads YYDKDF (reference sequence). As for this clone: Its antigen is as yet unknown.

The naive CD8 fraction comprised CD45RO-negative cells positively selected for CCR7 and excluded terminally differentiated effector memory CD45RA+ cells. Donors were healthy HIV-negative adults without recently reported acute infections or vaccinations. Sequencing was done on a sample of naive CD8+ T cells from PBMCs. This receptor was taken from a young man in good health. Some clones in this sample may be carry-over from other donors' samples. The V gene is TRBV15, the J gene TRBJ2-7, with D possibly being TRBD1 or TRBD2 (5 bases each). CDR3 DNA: TGTGCCACCAGCAGAACGGGGCATTACGAGCAGTACTTC. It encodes CATSRTGHYEQYF. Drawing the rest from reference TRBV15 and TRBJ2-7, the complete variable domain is DAMVIQNPRYQVTQFGKPVTLSCSQTLNHNVMYWYQQKSSQAPKLLFHYYDKDFNNEADTPDNFQSRRPNTSFCFLDIRSPGLGDTAMYLCATSRTGHYEQYFGPGTRLTVT.